What follows are 28 T cell receptor beta chains derived from one specimen sequenced in a study of cytomegalovirus exposure and HLA in healthy donors. 60 Vbeta and 13 Jbeta primers were used in PCR. The table came from immunoSEQ multiplex PCR; TCRdb's copy has only in-frame clones and leaves some out. The sample lists about 100,000 clones, roughly 78% occurring once. The sequencing sample was made of PBMCs. The receptors originated from a man younger than 40 in good health and CMV-seronegative.

V usage is TRBV7-9 and J usage is TRBJ2-1; 7 bases fit TRBD1. The CDR3 loop spans 16 amino acids. Germline CDR1 SEHNR, CDR2 FQNEAQ (reference sequence). The J segment lost 15 bases and the V segment lost 0 bases, leaving 17 bases of the junction unmatched. For the CDR3, the DNA is TGTGCCAGCAGCTTAGCCCTACAGGGGCGCCTTTCCCTTCCGTTCTTC. Its protein product is CASSLALQGRLSLPFF.

The rearrangement uses TRBV6-1 and TRBJ1-4; a weak D match, TRBD1 (5 bases). CDR3 length: 15 residues. Between the trimmed V and J ends, which lost 7 bases and 6 bases, there was a span of 18 bases. The V gene's germline CDR1 is MNHNS and CDR2 SASEGT. The CDR3 region is CASTPGGFLDEKLFF. CDR3 nucleotides: TGTGCCAGCACTCCGGGGGGTTTTCTTGATGAAAAACTGTTTTTT.

V is TRBV10-2 and J is TRBJ1-2; D is unclear. The germline V gene encodes CDR1 WSHSY and CDR2 SAAADI. The V gene lost 4 bases and the J gene lost 3 bases, with 6 bases spanning the gap. The CDR3 is made up of 12 amino acids. The CDR3 loop reads CASSVEYYGYTF. CDR3 coding DNA: TGCGCCAGCAGTGTTGAGTACTATGGCTACACCTTC.

This rearrangement joins TRBV7-9 to TRBJ2-7, with TRBD1 as a possible D gene (6 bases). The germline V gene has CDR1 SEHNR and CDR2 FQNEAQ (reference sequence). The CDR3 is 14 amino acids. With 5 bases removed from V and 6 bases from J, the gap between germline ends came to 17 bases. The CDR3 DNA reads TGTGCCAGCAGCATGTTCACCGGGACAAGCGAGCAGTACTTC. Translated: CASSMFTGTSEQYF.

The chain has TRBV5-4 and TRBJ2-1; the match to TRBD1 covers 10 bases. From germline, CDR1 is SGHNT and CDR2 YYREEE (reference sequence). This CDR3 has 14 amino acids. The V segment lost 2 bases and the J segment 9 bases; nucleotides outside the gene matches: 5. The CDR3: CASSFRTGGIEQFF. CDR3 sequence (DNA): TGTGCCAGCAGCTTTAGGACAGGGGGGATTGAGCAGTTCTTC. The variable domain in full, completed from reference TRBV5-4 and TRBJ2-1, reads ETGVTQSPTHLIKTRGQQVTLRCSSQSGHNTVSWYQQALGQGPQFIFQYYREEENGRGNFPPRFSGLQFPNYSSELNVNALELDDSALYLCASSFRTGGIEQFFGPGTRLTVL.

V is TRBV5-4 and J is TRBJ2-3; D perhaps matches TRBD2 (5 bases). The V gene's germline CDR1 is SGHNT and CDR2 YYREEE (reference sequence). CDR3 length: 16 amino acids. V was shortened by 1 base and J by 0 bases, with 12 bases between the two germline ends. Here the CDR3 reads CASSLRGGPSTDTQYF. The DNA for the CDR3 is TGTGCCAGCAGCTTGAGAGGAGGACCTAGCACAGATACGCAGTATTTT.

The chain recombines TRBV14 with TRBJ2-1; 7 bases fit TRBD1. The CDR3 is 18 residues long. Germline CDR1 reads SGHDN; CDR2 reads FVKESK. The V and J ends lost 1 base and 3 bases, in that order; junction bases with no gene match: 12. Here the CDR3 reads CASSQVALRDSNYNEQFF. The CDR3 bases are TGTGCCAGCAGCCAAGTCGCCCTCCGGGACAGCAACTACAATGAGCAGTTCTTC.

The chain joins TRBV28 to TRBJ2-7; TRBD1 matches at 8 bases. The junction had 9 bases not matched to a gene; V was cut back by 4 bases and J by 1 base. This CDR3 has 16 amino acids. The germline V gene has CDR1 MDHEN and CDR2 SYDVKM. CDR3 sequence reads: CASSSWAGTGSYEQYF. DNA for the CDR3: TGTGCCAGCAGTTCGTGGGCCGGGACAGGTTCCTACGAGCAGTACTTC.

The genes are TRBV18 and TRBJ2-3, with D maybe TRBD2 (6 bases). Germline CDR1 is KGHSH and CDR2 is LQKENI. The CDR3 length is 16 residues. V was pared by 2 bases and J by 2 bases, with 14 bases between. CDR3 DNA sequence: TGTGCCAGCTCACCATTACCGGGGGAATTCACAGATACGCAGTATTTT. It is translated as CASSPLPGEFTDTQYF.

The sample holds a few counts of this clone. V usage is TRBV5-5 and J usage is TRBJ1-1; 10 bases fit TRBD1. The germline V gene encodes CDR1 SGHKS and CDR2 YYEKEE (reference sequence). The CDR3 loop spans 17 amino acids. The trim removed 3 bases at V and 6 bases at J, leaving 14 bases unmatched. The CDR3 nucleotides read TGTGCCAGCAGCTCACCCGGGACAGGGGCGAGAGGGGCTGAAGCTTTCTTT. Protein sequence: CASSSPGTGARGAEAFF.

J is TRBJ1-6 and V is TRBV11-2; no reliable D call. The CDR3 contains 15 residues. Germline-derived CDR1 and CDR2 are SGHAT and FQNNGV. The V gene lost 3 bases and the J gene lost 7 bases, with 13 bases spanning the gap. CDR3 protein: CASSFGAVLNSPLHF. In DNA form, the CDR3 reads TGTGCCAGCAGCTTCGGCGCGGTCCTCAATTCACCCCTCCACTTT.

This clone has a single count. Here the CDR3 reads CAISEGEELEAFF. The CDR3 nucleotides are TGTGCCATCAGTGAGGGGGAGGAACTTGAAGCTTTCTTT. This sequence joins TRBV10-3 and TRBJ1-1; D is undetermined. V was cut by 2 bases and J by 7 bases, with 11 bases left in between. CDR1 is ENHRY and CDR2 is SYGVKD in the germline V gene. The CDR3 has 13 amino acids.

The gene calls are TRBV30 and TRBJ1-2; D remains ambiguous. The CDR3 spans 13 residues. Germline-derived CDR1 and CDR2 are GTSNPN and SVGIG (reference sequence). The V end was cut by 5 bases, the J end by 7 bases, with 17 bases between. The CDR3 DNA is TGTGCCTGGGCAGTCTTGGGCGAGACTGGCTACACCTTC. Translation: CAWAVLGETGYTF. Filled out from reference TRBV30 and TRBJ1-2, the complete variable domain reads SQTIHQWPATLVQPVGSPLSLECTVEGTSNPNLYWYRQAAGRGLQLLFYSVGIGQISSEVPQNLSASRPQDRQFILSSKKLLLSDSGFYLCAWAVLGETGYTFGSGTRLTVV.

The CDR3 region has the DNA TGTGCCAGCAACGGACAGGGTGGCACCGGGGAGCTGTTTTTT. It yields the protein CASNGQGGTGELFF. This chain joins TRBV2 and TRBJ2-2, with 8 positions matching TRBD1. Trimming took 7 bases from V and 4 from J; bases not matched to a gene: 5. Germline CDR1 reads SNHLY; CDR2 reads FYNNEI. The CDR3 spans 14 residues.

The chain has TRBV7-3 and TRBJ1-1; perhaps TRBD1 as D (5 bases). Germline CDR1 and CDR2: SGHTA and FQGTGA. V dropped 4 bases and J dropped 3 bases, with 9 bases sitting between them. There are 13 residues in the CDR3. The CDR3 region has the DNA TGTGCCAGCAGCTGGGGGGGGGACACTGAAGCTTTCTTT. Translation gives CASSWGGDTEAFF.

The genes are TRBV30 and TRBJ2-2; TRBD2 matches 9 bases. V lost 5 bases and J lost 1; bases outside the gene matches: 8. Looked up from germline, CDR1 is GTSNPN and CDR2 is SVGIG (reference sequence). The CDR3 is 16 residues long. The CDR3 sequence: CAWEAGTSRNTGELFF. The CDR3 nucleotides are TGTGCCTGGGAGGCCGGGACTAGCAGGAACACCGGGGAGCTGTTTTTT.

This clone was seen a single time. This rearrangement joins TRBV6-5 to TRBJ1-3, with unresolved D. Germline V lookup: CDR1 MNHEY, CDR2 SVGAGI. The germline V and J ends were trimmed by 2 bases and 1 base, with 9 bases remaining between them. The length of the CDR3 is 15 residues. CDR3 loop: CASSYTPGSGNTIYF. CDR3 coding DNA: TGTGCCAGCAGTTACACTCCGGGATCTGGAAACACCATATATTTT.

The chain carries TRBV5-6 and TRBJ1-2; 7 nucleotides agree with TRBD1. This CDR3 has 14 amino acids. The V gene's germline CDR1 is SGHDT and CDR2 YYEEEE. Losses at the gene ends were 2 bases for V and 6 bases for J; bases not matched to a gene: 7. The CDR3 loop is CASSLGRGMDGYTF. CDR3 bases: TGTGCCAGCAGCTTAGGCAGGGGGATGGATGGCTACACCTTC.

The gene calls are TRBV27 and TRBJ2-3, with D possibly being TRBD1 (6 bases). The CDR3 sequence is 15 residues long. Per germline, CDR1 MNHEY and CDR2 SMNVEV (reference sequence). The germline V and J ends were trimmed by 5 bases and 1 base, with 13 bases remaining between them. CDR3 bases: TGTGCCAGCAGTCCAGAGGGGACACGCACAGATACGCAGTATTTT. It translates to CASSPEGTRTDTQYF.

The chain carries TRBV5-8 and TRBJ2-1; 8 nucleotides match TRBD2. The V gene end was trimmed by 3 bases and the J gene end by 0 bases; junction bases not matched to a gene: 8. The CDR3 is 17 residues long. Germline CDR1 SGHTS, CDR2 YDEGEE. CDR3 sequence reads: CASSSTGGRHSYNEQFF. DNA for the CDR3: TGTGCCAGCAGCTCCACCGGCGGGAGGCACTCCTACAATGAGCAGTTCTTC.

The chain uses TRBV6-5 and TRBJ2-2, with 12 nucleotides matching TRBD2. The CDR3 extends over 16 amino acids. Looked up from germline, CDR1 is MNHEY and CDR2 is SVGAGI. J was trimmed by 3 bases and V by 4 bases; bases with no gene match: 3. The CDR3 reads CASSLGLAGHTGELFF. The CDR3 nucleotides read TGTGCCAGCAGTTTAGGACTAGCGGGGCACACCGGGGAGCTGTTTTTT.

This clone has only one observation. J is TRBJ2-7 and V is TRBV5-1; 11 bases fit TRBD1. In germline, CDR1 is SGHRS, CDR2 YFSETQ. V lost 3 bases to trimming and J lost 1 base; unmatched junction nucleotides: 3. The CDR3 has 15 residues. The CDR3 region is CASSSGTGGSYEQYF. The CDR3 nucleotides read TGCGCCAGCAGCTCCGGGACAGGGGGGTCCTACGAGCAGTACTTC.

V usage is TRBV7-9 and J usage is TRBJ1-6; D uncertain. This CDR3 has 16 amino acids. Germline CDR1 SEHNR, CDR2 FQNEAQ (reference sequence). Trimming took off 2 bases at V and 8 bases at J, with 16 bases between the two ends. The CDR3 sequence is CASSLYLWADHSPLHF. Here the CDR3 DNA reads TGTGCCAGCAGCTTATATTTATGGGCAGACCATTCACCCCTCCACTTT.

The genes are TRBV30 and TRBJ1-3; 9 nucleotides align to TRBD1. The CDR3 contains 15 residues. Losses at the gene ends were 4 bases for V and 0 bases for J; bases not matched to a gene: 4. CDR1 and CDR2 (germline): GTSNPN, SVGIG (reference sequence). The CDR3 DNA is TGTGCCTGGATGGGACAGGGTCCCTCTGGAAACACCATATATTTT. This sequence encodes CAWMGQGPSGNTIYF. The full variable domain, rest sourced from reference TRBV30 and TRBJ1-3, is SQTIHQWPATLVQPVGSPLSLECTVEGTSNPNLYWYRQAAGRGLQLLFYSVGIGQISSEVPQNLSASRPQDRQFILSSKKLLLSDSGFYLCAWMGQGPSGNTIYFGEGSWLTVV.

The genes are TRBV4-3 and TRBJ1-2, with 8 bases lining up with TRBD1. V lost 1 base and J lost 0; bases outside the gene matches: 13. Per germline, CDR1 LGHNA and CDR2 YSLEER. The CDR3 has 19 amino acids. CDR3 DNA: TGCGCCAGCAGCCAAGCAACTCAGACAGGGGCCCGAACTAACTATGGCTACACCTTC. Amino acid sequence: CASSQATQTGARTNYGYTF.

The V and J genes are TRBV6-5 and TRBJ2-7, with a tentative D call TRBD2 (7 bases). The CDR3 consists of 13 residues. Germline CDR1 and CDR2: MNHEY and SVGAGI. V was shortened by 1 base and J by 5 bases, with 9 bases between the two germline ends. Here the CDR3 DNA reads TGTGCCAGCAGTTACTACGGGGGGCACGAGCAGTACTTC. Protein sequence: CASSYYGGHEQYF.

The chain carries TRBV6-1 and TRBJ2-7; no firm D call. The CDR3 runs to 13 residues. Germline V lookup: CDR1 MNHNS, CDR2 SASEGT. V was trimmed by 0 bases and J by 4 bases, leaving 7 bases between them. The chain's CDR3 is CASSEARQYEQYF. In DNA form, the CDR3 reads TGTGCCAGCAGTGAAGCTCGCCAGTACGAGCAGTACTTC.

This sequence joins TRBV6-1 and TRBJ2-2; tentatively, D is TRBD2 (5 bases). V lost 7 bases and J 5 bases, leaving 14 bases between the germline ends. CDR3 length: 14 amino acids. The germline CDR1 and CDR2 sequences are MNHNS and SASEGT. DNA of the CDR3: TGTGCCAGCACCCAAGCCGGGGAGACCGGGGAGCTGTTTTTT. It translates to CASTQAGETGELFF.